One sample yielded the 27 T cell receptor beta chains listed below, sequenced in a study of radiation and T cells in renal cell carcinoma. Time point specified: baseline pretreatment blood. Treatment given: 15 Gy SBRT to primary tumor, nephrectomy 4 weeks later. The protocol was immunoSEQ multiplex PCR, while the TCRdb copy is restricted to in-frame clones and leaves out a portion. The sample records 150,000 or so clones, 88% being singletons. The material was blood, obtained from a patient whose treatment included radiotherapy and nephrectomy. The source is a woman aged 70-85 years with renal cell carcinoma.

CDR3 sequence: CASSPRVSNTEAFF. The CDR3 DNA reads as TGTGCCAGCTCACCCCGGGTCTCGAACACTGAAGCTTTCTTT. This sequence joins TRBV18 and TRBJ1-1, with D uncertain. The germline V and J ends were trimmed by 3 bases and 1 base, with 9 bases remaining between them. This CDR3 is built from 14 residues. Germline V gene data show CDR1 as KGHSH and CDR2 as LQKENI.

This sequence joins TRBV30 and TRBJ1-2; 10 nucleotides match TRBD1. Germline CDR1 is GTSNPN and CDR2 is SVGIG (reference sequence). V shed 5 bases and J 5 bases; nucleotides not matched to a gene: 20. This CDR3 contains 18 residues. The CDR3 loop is CAWQDLRDRGPTIYGYTF. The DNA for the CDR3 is TGTGCCTGGCAGGATCTCCGGGACAGGGGCCCAACTATATATGGCTACACCTTC.

The CDR3, as DNA: TGTGCCAGCAGCAAGACACCTCTGAACACTGAAGCTTTCTTT. As protein: CASSKTPLNTEAFF. The V and J genes are TRBV2 and TRBJ1-1; D gene uncertain. V lost 6 bases, J lost 0 bases, and 11 bases lay in between. Germline V gene data show CDR1 as SNHLY and CDR2 as FYNNEI. CDR3 length: 14 amino acids.

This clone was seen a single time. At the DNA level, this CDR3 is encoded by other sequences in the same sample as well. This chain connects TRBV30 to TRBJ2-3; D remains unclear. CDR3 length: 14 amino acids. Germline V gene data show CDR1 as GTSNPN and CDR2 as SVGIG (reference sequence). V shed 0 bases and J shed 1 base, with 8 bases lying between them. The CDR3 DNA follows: TGTGCCTGGAGTGTATATGGGCGCACAGATACGCAGTATTTT. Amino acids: CAWSVYGRTDTQYF.

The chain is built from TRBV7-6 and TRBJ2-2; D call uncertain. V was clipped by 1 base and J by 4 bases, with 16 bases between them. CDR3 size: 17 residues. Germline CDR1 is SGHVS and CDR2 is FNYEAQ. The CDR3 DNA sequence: TGTGCCAGCAGCTTAGTCGTACCGACCTCCTCCACCGGGGAGCTGTTTTTT. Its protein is CASSLVVPTSSTGELFF. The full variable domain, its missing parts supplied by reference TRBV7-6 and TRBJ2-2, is GAGVSQSPRYKVTKRGQDVALRCDPISGHVSLYWYRQALGQGPEFLTYFNYEAQQDKSGLPNDRFSAERPEGSISTLTIQRTEQRDSAMYRCASSLVVPTSSTGELFFGEGSRLTVL.

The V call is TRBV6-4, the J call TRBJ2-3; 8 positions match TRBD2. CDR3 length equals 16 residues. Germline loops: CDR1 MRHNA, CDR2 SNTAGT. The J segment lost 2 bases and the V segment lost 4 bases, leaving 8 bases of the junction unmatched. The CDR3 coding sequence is TGTGCCAGCAGTGCCTACTCCGGGGGGGCCACAGATACGCAGTATTTT. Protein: CASSAYSGGATDTQYF.

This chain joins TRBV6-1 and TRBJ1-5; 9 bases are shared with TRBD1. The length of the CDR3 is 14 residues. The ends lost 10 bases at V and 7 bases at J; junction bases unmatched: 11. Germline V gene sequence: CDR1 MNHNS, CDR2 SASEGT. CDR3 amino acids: CAISRTGGQQPQHF. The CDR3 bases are TGTGCCATATCAAGAACAGGGGGCCAGCAGCCCCAGCATTTT.

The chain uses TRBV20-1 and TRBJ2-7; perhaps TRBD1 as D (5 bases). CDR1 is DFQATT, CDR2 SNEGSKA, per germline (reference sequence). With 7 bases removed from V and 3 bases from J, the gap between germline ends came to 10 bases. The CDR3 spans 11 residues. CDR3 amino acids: CSGQGGYEQYF. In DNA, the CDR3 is TGCAGTGGTCAGGGTGGCTACGAGCAGTACTTC.

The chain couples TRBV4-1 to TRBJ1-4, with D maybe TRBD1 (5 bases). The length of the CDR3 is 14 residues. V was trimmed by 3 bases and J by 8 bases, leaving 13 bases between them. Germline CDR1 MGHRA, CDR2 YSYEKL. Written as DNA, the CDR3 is TGCGCCAGCAGCCACGGCAGGGTGGACGAAAAACTGTTTTTT. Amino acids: CASSHGRVDEKLFF.

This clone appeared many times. The CDR3 here is CASSPAQGAEAFF. CDR3 nucleotide sequence: TGCGCCAGCAGCCCCGCACAGGGCGCTGAAGCTTTCTTT. The chain uses TRBV5-1 and TRBJ1-1; weak D call: TRBD1 (6 bases). CDR1 is SGHRS, CDR2 YFSETQ, per germline. The V end was cut by 4 bases, the J end by 6 bases, with 13 bases between. The CDR3 covers 13 residues.

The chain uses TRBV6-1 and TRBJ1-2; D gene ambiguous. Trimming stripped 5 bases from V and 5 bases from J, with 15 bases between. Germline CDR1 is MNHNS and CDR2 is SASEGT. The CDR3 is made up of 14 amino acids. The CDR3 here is CASSQSINPYGYTF. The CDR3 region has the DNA TGTGCCAGCAGTCAAAGTATTAACCCTTATGGCTACACCTTC.

In nucleotides, the CDR3 is TGTGCCACCAGCAGGGCCGGGACAGGGAACACCGGGGAGCTGTTTTTT. Its protein is CATSRAGTGNTGELFF. The chain employs TRBV15 and TRBJ2-2; 8 nucleotides agree with TRBD1. After removal of 3 bases from V and 1 base from J, the junction contained 4 bases not matched to a gene. The CDR3 is made up of 16 amino acids. Germline V gene lookup returns CDR1 LNHNV and CDR2 YYDKDF (reference sequence). The complete variable domain, with remaining parts taken from reference TRBV15 and TRBJ2-2, reads DAMVIQNPRYQVTQFGKPVTLSCSQTLNHNVMYWYQQKSSQAPKLLFHYYDKDFNNEADTPDNFQSRRPNTSFCFLDIRSPGLGDTAMYLCATSRAGTGNTGELFFGEGSRLTVL.

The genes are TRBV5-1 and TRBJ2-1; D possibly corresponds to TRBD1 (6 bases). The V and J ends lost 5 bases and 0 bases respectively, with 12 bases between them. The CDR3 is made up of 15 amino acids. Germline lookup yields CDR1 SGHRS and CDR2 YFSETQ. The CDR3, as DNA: TGCGCCAGCAGAGAGGACAGCTTCTCCTACAATGAGCAGTTCTTC. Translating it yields CASREDSFSYNEQFF.

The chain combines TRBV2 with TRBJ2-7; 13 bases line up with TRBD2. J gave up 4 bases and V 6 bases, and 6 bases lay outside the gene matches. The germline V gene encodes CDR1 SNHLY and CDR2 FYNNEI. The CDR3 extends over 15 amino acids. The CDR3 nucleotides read TGTGCCAGCAGGGCGGGACTAGCGGGGTTATACGAGCAGTACTTC. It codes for CASRAGLAGLYEQYF.

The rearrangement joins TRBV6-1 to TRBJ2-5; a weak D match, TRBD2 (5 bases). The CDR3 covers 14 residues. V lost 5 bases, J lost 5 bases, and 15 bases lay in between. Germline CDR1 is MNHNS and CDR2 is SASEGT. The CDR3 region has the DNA TGTGCCAGCAGTCTCGACTGGGGAGCGGAGACCCAGTACTTC. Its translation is CASSLDWGAETQYF.

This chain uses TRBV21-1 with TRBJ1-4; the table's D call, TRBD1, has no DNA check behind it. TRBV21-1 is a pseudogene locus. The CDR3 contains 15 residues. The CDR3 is CASSDRDSLNEKLFF. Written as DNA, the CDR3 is TGTGCCAGCAGCGACCGGGACAGTCTAAATGAAAAACTGTTTTTT.

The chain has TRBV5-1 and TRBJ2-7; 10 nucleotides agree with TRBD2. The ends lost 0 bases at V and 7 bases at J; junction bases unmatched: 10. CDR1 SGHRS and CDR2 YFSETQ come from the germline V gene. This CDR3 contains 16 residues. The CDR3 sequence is CASSLESGGALGEQYF. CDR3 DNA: TGCGCCAGCAGCTTGGAAAGCGGGGGGGCCCTGGGAGAGCAGTACTTC. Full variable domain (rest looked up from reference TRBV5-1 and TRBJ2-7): KAGVTQTPRYLIKTRGQQVTLSCSPISGHRSVSWYQQTPGQGLQFLFEYFSETQRNKGNFPGRFSGRQFSNSRSEMNVSTLELGDSALYLCASSLESGGALGEQYFGPGTRLTVT.

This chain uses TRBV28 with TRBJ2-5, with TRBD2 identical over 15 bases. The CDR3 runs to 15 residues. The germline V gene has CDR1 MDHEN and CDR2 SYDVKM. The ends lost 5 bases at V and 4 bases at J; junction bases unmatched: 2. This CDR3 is CASSRTSGGAETQYF. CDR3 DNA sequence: TGTGCCAGCAGTCGGACTAGCGGGGGGGCAGAGACCCAGTACTTC. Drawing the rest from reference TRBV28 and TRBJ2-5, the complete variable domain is DVKVTQSSRYLVKRTGEKVFLECVQDMDHENMFWYRQDPGLGLRLIYFSYDVKMKEKGDIPEGYSVSREKKERFSLILESASTNQTSMYLCASSRTSGGAETQYFGPGTRLLVL.

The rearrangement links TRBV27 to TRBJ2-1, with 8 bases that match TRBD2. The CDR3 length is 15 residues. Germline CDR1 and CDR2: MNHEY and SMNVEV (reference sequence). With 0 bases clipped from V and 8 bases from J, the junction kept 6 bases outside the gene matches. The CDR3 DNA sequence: TGTGCCAGCAGTTTATCTAGCGGGGTCCCATATGAGCAGTTCTTC. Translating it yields CASSLSSGVPYEQFF.

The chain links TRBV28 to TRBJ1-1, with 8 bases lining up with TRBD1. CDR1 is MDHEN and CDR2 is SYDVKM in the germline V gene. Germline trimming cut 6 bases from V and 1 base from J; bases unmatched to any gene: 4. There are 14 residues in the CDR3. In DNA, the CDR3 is TGTGCCAGCAGGCCCAGGGGGCAGAACACTGAAGCTTTCTTT. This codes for CASRPRGQNTEAFF.

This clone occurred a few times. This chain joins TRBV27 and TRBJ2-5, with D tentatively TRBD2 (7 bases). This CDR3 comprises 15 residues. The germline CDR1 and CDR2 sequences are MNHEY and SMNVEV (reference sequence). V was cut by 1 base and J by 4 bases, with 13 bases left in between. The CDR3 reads CASSLYRGAGETQYF. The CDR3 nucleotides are TGTGCCAGCAGTTTATACCGGGGGGCGGGAGAGACCCAGTACTTC.

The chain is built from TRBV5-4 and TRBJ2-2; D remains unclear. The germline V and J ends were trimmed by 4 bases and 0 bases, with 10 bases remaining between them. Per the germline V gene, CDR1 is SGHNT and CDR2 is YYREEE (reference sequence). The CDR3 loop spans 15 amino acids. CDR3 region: CASSLQRANTGELFF. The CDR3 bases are TGTGCCAGCAGCCTTCAGAGAGCGAACACCGGGGAGCTGTTTTTT.

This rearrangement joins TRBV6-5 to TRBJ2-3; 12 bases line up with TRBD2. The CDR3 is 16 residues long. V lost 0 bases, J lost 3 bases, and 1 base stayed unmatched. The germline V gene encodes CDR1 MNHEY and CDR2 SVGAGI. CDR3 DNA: TGTGCCAGCAGTTACTCGACTAGCGGGGGAACAGATACGCAGTATTTT. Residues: CASSYSTSGGTDTQYF.

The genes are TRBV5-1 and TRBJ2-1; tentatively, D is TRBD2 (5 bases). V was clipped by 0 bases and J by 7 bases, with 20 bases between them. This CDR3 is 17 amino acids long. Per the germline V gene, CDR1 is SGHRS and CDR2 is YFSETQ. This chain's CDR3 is CASSLEGWVGAGNEQFF. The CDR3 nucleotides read TGCGCCAGCAGCTTGGAGGGTTGGGTGGGTGCGGGTAATGAGCAGTTCTTC.

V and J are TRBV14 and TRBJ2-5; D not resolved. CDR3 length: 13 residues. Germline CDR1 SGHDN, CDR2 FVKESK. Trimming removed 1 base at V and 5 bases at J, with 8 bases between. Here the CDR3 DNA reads TGTGCCAGCAGCCAAGTTCCTAGGGAGACCCAGTACTTC. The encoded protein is CASSQVPRETQYF.

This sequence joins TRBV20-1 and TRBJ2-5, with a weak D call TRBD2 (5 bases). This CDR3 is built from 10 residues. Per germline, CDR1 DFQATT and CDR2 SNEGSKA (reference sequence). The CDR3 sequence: CSPGWETQYF. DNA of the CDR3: TGCAGCCCGGGGTGGGAGACCCAGTACTTC.

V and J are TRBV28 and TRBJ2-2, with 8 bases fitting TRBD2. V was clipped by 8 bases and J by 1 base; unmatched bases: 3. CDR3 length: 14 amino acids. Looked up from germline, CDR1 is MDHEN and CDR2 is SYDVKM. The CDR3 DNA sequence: TGTGCCAGCTTGGCGGGGGGGAACACCGGGGAGCTGTTTTTT. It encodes CASLAGGNTGELFF.